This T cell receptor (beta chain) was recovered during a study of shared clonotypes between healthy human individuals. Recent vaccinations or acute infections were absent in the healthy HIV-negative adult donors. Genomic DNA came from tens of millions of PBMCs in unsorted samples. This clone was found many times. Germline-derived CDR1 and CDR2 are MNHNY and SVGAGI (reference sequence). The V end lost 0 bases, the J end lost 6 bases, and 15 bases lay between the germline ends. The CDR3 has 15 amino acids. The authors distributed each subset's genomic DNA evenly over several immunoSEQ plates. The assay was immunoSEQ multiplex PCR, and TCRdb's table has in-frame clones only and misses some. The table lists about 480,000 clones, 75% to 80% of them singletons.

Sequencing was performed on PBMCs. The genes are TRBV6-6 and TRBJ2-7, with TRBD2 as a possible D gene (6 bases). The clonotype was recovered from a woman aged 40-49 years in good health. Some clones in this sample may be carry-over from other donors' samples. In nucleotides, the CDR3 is TGTGCCAGCAGTTACTCCCCGGAGGGTAGCGCCGAGCAGTACTTC. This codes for CASSYSPEGSAEQYF.